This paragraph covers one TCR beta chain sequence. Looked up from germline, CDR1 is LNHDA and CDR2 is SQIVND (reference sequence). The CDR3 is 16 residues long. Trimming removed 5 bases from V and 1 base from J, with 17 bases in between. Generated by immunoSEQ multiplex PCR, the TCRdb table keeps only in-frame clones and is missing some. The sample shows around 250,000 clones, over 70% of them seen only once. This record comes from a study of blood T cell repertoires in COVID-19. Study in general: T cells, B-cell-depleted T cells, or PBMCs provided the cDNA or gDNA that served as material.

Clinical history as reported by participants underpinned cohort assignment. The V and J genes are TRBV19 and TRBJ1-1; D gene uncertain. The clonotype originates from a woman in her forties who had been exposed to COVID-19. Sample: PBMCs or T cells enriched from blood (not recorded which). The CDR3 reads CASSAGGWGGNTEAFF. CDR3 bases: TGTGCCAGTAGTGCCGGTGGATGGGGAGGGAACACTGAAGCTTTCTTT.